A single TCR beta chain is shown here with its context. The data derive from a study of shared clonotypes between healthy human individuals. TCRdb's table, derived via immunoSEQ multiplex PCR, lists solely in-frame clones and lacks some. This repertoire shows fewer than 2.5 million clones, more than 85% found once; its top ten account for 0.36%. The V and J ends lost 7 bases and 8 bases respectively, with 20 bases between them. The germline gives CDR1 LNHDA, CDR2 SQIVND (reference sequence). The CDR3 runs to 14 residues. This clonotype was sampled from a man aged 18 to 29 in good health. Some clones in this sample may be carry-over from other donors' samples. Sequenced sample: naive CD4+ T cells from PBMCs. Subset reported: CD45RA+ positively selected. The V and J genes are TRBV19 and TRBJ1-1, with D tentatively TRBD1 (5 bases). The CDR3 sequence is CASTRRRGATEAFF. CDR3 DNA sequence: TGTGCCAGTACCCGGAGGCGCGGGGCGACCGAAGCTTTCTTT.